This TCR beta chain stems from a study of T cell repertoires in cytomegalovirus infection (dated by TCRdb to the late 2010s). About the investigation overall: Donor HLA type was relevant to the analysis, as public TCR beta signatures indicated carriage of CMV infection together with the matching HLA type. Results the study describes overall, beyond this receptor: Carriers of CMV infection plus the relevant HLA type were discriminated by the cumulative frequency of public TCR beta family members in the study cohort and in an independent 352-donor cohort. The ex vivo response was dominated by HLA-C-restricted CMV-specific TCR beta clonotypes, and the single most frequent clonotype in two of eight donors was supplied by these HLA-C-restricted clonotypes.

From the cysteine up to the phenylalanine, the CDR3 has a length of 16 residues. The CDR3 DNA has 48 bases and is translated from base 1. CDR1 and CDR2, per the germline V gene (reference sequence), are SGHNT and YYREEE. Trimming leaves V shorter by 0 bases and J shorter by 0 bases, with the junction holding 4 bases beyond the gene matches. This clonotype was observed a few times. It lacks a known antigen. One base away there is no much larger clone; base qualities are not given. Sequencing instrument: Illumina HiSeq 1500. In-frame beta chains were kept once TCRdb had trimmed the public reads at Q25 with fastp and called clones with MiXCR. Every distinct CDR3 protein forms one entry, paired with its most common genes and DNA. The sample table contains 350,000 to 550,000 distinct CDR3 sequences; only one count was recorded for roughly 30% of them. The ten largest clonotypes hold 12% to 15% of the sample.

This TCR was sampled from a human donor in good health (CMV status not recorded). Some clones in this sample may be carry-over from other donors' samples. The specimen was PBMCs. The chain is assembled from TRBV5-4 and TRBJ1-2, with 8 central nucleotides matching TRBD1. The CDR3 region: CASSLGQGASNYGYTF. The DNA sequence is TGTGCCAGCAGCTTGGGGCAGGGGGCCTCTAACTATGGCTACACCTTC.